This TCR beta chain was sequenced in a study of low-dose radiotherapy and immunotherapy resistance in tumors (dated by TCRdb to 2022 to 2024). Describing the broader study: Cohort 1 received 0.5 Gy per fraction every 2 weeks, with a prescribed total PTV dose of 6.5 Gy. In Cohort 2, 1 Gy per fraction was delivered every two weeks, for a total of 13 Gy over 26 weeks. Patients took aspirin 300 mg orally once daily for four cycles, starting on cycle 1 day 1. Patients were given nivolumab as a 240 mg flat dose every two weeks and ipilimumab at 1 mg/kg every six weeks, with both drugs delivered intravenously. Trial participants were not randomized into treatment groups. Eight patients were included in the translational analysis, namely three from the first dose cohort plus the first five from the second dose cohort. Every two weeks, patients got intravenous cyclophosphamide at 200 mg/m2, given one day ahead of each radiation and immunotherapy administration.

Details on this clonotype: What antigen it recognizes has not been identified. Possible read error: a much larger clone is one base away.

In light of the paper, this sample's time point label describes: after trial treatment. What this sample's treatment or condition label stands for: LDRT plus nivolumab, ipilimumab, low-dose cyclophosphamide and aspirin (RACIN trial). Donors were enrolled in RACIN, a single-arm phase I dose-escalation trial in which nivolumab, ipilimumab, aspirin, low-dose cyclophosphamide and low-dose radiotherapy were combined. Patients with advanced, TIL-negative solid tumors were considered eligible. Sequencing instrument: Illumina HiSeq 2500. To make first-strand cDNA, Superscript III was used along with a set of TRAV- and TRBV-specific primers so that both the TCRalpha and TCRbeta chains were covered. TCRs were amplified for about 20 PCR cycles with Phusion, using a constant-region primer paired with the adapter attached to the V primers. Isolated mRNA was amplified with the MessageAmp II aRNA Amplification Kit, using a 16-hour in vitro transcription at 37°C. The Dynabeads mRNA DIRECT Purification Kit was used to isolate mRNA for TCR sequencing. A second 25-cycle Phusion PCR added indexed Illumina adapters, and products were purified with AMPure XP beads. The original pipeline was this. Using custom Perl scripts, TCR sequences encoding the same protein were pooled, out-of-frame sequences were removed, and the abundance of each clonotype was computed. TCR sequences supported by only a single read were excluded from analysis. Repertoire metrics included Shannon entropy, Gini index, clonality, richness, and frequency of TCRs shared between repertoires. TCRdb reanalyzed the raw reads on its own, using fastp at Q25 for trimming and MiXCR for clone calling, and kept in-frame beta chains. When rows share a CDR3 protein, they turn into one entry using the most common DNA and genes. The V and J calls were not made by the authors but by TCRdb's processing. The sample includes nearly 60,000 distinct CDR3 sequences, with roughly 23% observed a single time. The biggest ten clones account for around 7% of the sample.

The clonotype comes from a male donor with prostate cancer. The source was PBMCs, collected after low-dose radiotherapy plus immunotherapy.

CDR3 reads: CASSTGPPGGGQFF. The DNA sequence is TGTGCCAGCAGCACGGGACCCCCGGGTGGGGGGCAGTTCTTC. Here the chain combines TRBV7-3 and TRBJ2-1, with the D gene tentatively TRBD1 or TRBD2, based on 5 matching bases in each. The CDR3 has 14 amino acids, counting the end cysteine and phenylalanine. CDR3 DNA only is kept here, 42 bases in frame from base 1. The V and J ends are trimmed by 5 bases and 12 bases, leaving 20 bases between them. The germline V gene yields SGHTA for CDR1 and FQGTGA for CDR2.